Each of the 23 T cell receptor beta chains below was sequenced from the same sample in a study of cytomegalovirus exposure and HLA in healthy donors. Amplification used 60 Vbeta primers and 13 Jbeta primers. Data came from immunoSEQ multiplex PCR; TCRdb stores just in-frame clones and leaves some out. The sample gives roughly 110,000 clones, roughly four fifths of which show up once; around 3.4% is in the top ten. Sequencing was done on a sample of PBMCs. Source of these receptors: a man between 60 and 75 years old in good health and CMV-seronegative.

V is TRBV6-5 and J is TRBJ1-5; D is perhaps TRBD1 (5 bases). The CDR3 runs to 15 residues. Germline values: CDR1 MNHEY, CDR2 SVGAGI. V was clipped by 5 bases and J by 0 bases, with 11 bases between them. The CDR3 loop is CASSPRQNSNQPQHF. Written as DNA, the CDR3 is TGTGCCAGCAGTCCCCGACAGAATAGCAATCAGCCCCAGCATTTT.

This clone has a single count. V is TRBV4-1 and J is TRBJ2-1; D may be TRBD1 (7 bases). V gave up 1 base and J gave up 0 bases, with 10 bases separating them. Per the germline V gene, CDR1 is MGHRA and CDR2 is YSYEKL. The CDR3 covers 16 residues. CDR3 sequence reads: CASSQVRGDSYNEQFF. In DNA form, the CDR3 reads TGCGCCAGCAGCCAAGTCAGGGGGGACTCCTACAATGAGCAGTTCTTC.

The chain carries TRBV9 and TRBJ2-7; TRBD2 aligns across 13 bases. Germline-derived CDR1 and CDR2 are SGDLS and YYNGEE. The CDR3 contains 18 residues. With V trimmed by 0 bases and J by 0 bases, 6 bases remained unmatched. CDR3 amino acids: CASSVGTSGGPISYEQYF. The CDR3 region has the DNA TGTGCCAGCAGCGTAGGGACTAGCGGGGGCCCTATCTCCTACGAGCAGTACTTC.

The chain links TRBV28 to TRBJ1-2, with D unresolved. The CDR3 has 13 amino acids. V lost 5 bases and J 6 bases, leaving 13 bases between the germline ends. Germline CDR1 is MDHEN and CDR2 is SYDVKM. The CDR3 region has the DNA TGTGCCAGCAGTCGATCCCCCCGGGATGGCTACACCTTC. It specifies CASSRSPRDGYTF.

The table lists this clone with a few counts. The chain's CDR3 is CASSSGGSRSYNEQFF. For the CDR3, the DNA is TGCGCCAGCAGCTCAGGGGGGTCAAGGTCCTACAATGAGCAGTTCTTC. V is TRBV5-1 and J is TRBJ2-1, with D tentatively TRBD1 (7 bases). V was clipped by 3 bases and J by 1 base, with 14 bases between them. Germline loops: CDR1 SGHRS, CDR2 YFSETQ. This CDR3 is built from 16 residues. Together with reference TRBV5-1 and TRBJ2-1, the CDR3 gives the full variable domain: KAGVTQTPRYLIKTRGQQVTLSCSPISGHRSVSWYQQTPGQGLQFLFEYFSETQRNKGNFPGRFSGRQFSNSRSEMNVSTLELGDSALYLCASSSGGSRSYNEQFFGPGTRLTVL.

The chain employs TRBV5-4 and TRBJ2-3; 8 nucleotides line up with TRBD2. V trimming: 1 base; J trimming: 1 base; junction bases outside the gene matches: 2. This CDR3 spans 15 amino acids. Germline V lookup: CDR1 SGHNT, CDR2 YYREEE (reference sequence). CDR3 nucleotides: TGTGCCAGCAGCTTGAAGACTAGCGGCACAGATACGCAGTATTTT. It yields the protein CASSLKTSGTDTQYF. The whole variable domain, remainder taken from reference TRBV5-4 and TRBJ2-3, is ETGVTQSPTHLIKTRGQQVTLRCSSQSGHNTVSWYQQALGQGPQFIFQYYREEENGRGNFPPRFSGLQFPNYSSELNVNALELDDSALYLCASSLKTSGTDTQYFGPGTRLTVL.

On this clone: The junction differs from germline at one of its ends, possibly a read error. The chain couples TRBV2 to TRBJ1-1, with unresolved D. This CDR3 region has 14 residues. From germline, CDR1 is SNHLY and CDR2 FYNNEI. The CDR3 reads CASYKDGLNTEDFF. CDR3 nucleotides: TGTGCCAGCTATAAAGACGGACTGAACACTGAAGATTTCTTT.

The CDR3 nucleotides are TGTGCCAGCAGCCTCATACGGAGGGGCAGCACAGATACGCAGTATTTT. Translating gives CASSLIRRGSTDTQYF. The V gene is TRBV4-2, the J gene TRBJ2-3; the D gene is possibly TRBD2 (6 bases). The CDR3 covers 16 residues. Trimming shortened V by 4 bases and J by 0 bases, and 14 bases separated the two germline ends. The germline V gene encodes CDR1 LGHNA and CDR2 YNFKEQ.

V and J are TRBV19 and TRBJ2-6, with 10 bases identical to TRBD1. This CDR3 spans 16 amino acids. V shed 6 bases and J 1 base; nucleotides not matched to a gene: 3. Germline CDR1 reads LNHDA; CDR2 reads SQIVND (reference sequence). CDR3 nucleotides: TGTGCCAGTAGCCGACAGGGGGCTTCTGGGGCCAACGTCCTGACTTTC. It encodes CASSRQGASGANVLTF.

This clone was observed a single time. This sequence joins TRBV27 and TRBJ2-6, with TRBD1 matching 10 bases. The CDR3 consists of 17 residues. Trimming at V came to 5 bases and at J to 0 bases, leaving 4 bases not matched to a gene. CDR1 and CDR2 (germline): MNHEY, SMNVEV (reference sequence). CDR3 loop: CASSGQGEVSGANVLTF. CDR3 DNA: TGTGCCAGCAGTGGACAGGGGGAAGTCTCTGGGGCCAACGTCCTGACTTTC.

The chain combines TRBV7-2 with TRBJ2-7; D is perhaps TRBD1 (8 bases). The CDR3 totals 14 residues. Per the germline V gene, CDR1 is SGHTA and CDR2 is FQGNSA. V lost 4 bases to trimming and J lost 2 bases, with 12 bases between them. CDR3 DNA: TGTGCCAGCAGCTCACAGGGGGGGCCCTACGAGCAGTACGTC. Translated: CASSSQGGPYEQYV.

The chain couples TRBV27 to TRBJ2-3; 8 nucleotides match TRBD2. With 4 bases clipped from V and 2 bases from J, the junction kept 11 bases outside the gene matches. This CDR3 has 17 amino acids. Germline values: CDR1 MNHEY, CDR2 SMNVEV (reference sequence). The chain's CDR3 is CASSSPSSSGNTDTQYF. The CDR3 DNA is TGTGCCAGCAGTTCCCCATCGAGTAGCGGGAACACAGATACGCAGTATTTT.

This clone was picked up a small number of times. This chain uses TRBV7-7 with TRBJ2-5; D is possibly TRBD2 (5 bases). The V gene's germline CDR1 is SSHAT and CDR2 FNYEAQ (reference sequence). V lost 1 base and J lost 4, with 13 bases in between. This CDR3 comprises 15 residues. CDR3 sequence reads: CASSLGGGRGETQYF. CDR3 DNA: TGTGCCAGCAGCTTAGGCGGCGGGCGCGGAGAGACCCAGTACTTC.

The V call is TRBV7-2, the J call TRBJ2-3; weak D call: TRBD1 (6 bases). The germline CDR1 and CDR2 sequences are SGHTA and FQGNSA. The germline V and J ends were trimmed by 1 base and 0 bases, with 11 bases remaining between them. The CDR3 contains 16 residues. The CDR3 region is CASSLEGVRSTDTQYF. The CDR3 DNA reads TGTGCCAGCAGCTTAGAGGGGGTCAGGAGCACAGATACGCAGTATTTT.

V usage is TRBV28 and J usage is TRBJ2-7; 9 positions match TRBD1. Germline V gene lookup returns CDR1 MDHEN and CDR2 SYDVKM. CDR3 length: 12 amino acids. Written as DNA, the CDR3 is TGTGCAACAGGGGGCCCCTCCTACGAGCAGTACGTC. Amino acids: CATGGPSYEQYV.

The chain carries TRBV7-7 and TRBJ2-5; TRBD1 matches 9 bases. Germline V gives CDR1 SSHAT, CDR2 FNYEAQ (reference sequence). This CDR3 has 13 amino acids. After removal of 5 bases from V and 4 bases from J, the junction contained 2 bases not matched to a gene. The CDR3 loop reads CASSAGQGETQYF. CDR3 in DNA: TGTGCCAGCAGCGCGGGACAGGGAGAGACCCAGTACTTC.

V is TRBV7-7 and J is TRBJ2-7; a weak D match, TRBD1 (6 bases). V was pared by 2 bases and J by 3 bases, with 11 bases between. The CDR3 length is 14 residues. Germline V gene data show CDR1 as SSHAT and CDR2 as FNYEAQ (reference sequence). This CDR3 reads CASSLSQGLYEQYF. Here the CDR3 DNA reads TGTGCCAGCAGCTTAAGTCAGGGGCTCTACGAGCAGTACTTC.

This chain links TRBV5-1 with TRBJ2-3; 9 bases align to TRBD1. The CDR3 totals 17 residues. Germline V gives CDR1 SGHRS, CDR2 YFSETQ. The V gene end was trimmed by 4 bases and the J gene end by 8 bases; junction bases not matched to a gene: 17. The CDR3 coding sequence is TGCGCCAGCAGCCTGACTCGGACAGGGGCCCCTTTAGGTACGCAGTATTTT. This gives the protein CASSLTRTGAPLGTQYF.

This clone appeared a single time. This chain joins TRBV2 and TRBJ1-2; a possible D gene is TRBD1 (5 bases). The V gene's germline CDR1 is SNHLY and CDR2 FYNNEI. This CDR3 has 13 amino acids. Trimming cost V 6 bases and J 2 bases, with 10 bases left between them. This CDR3 reads CASSVTANYGYTF. For the CDR3, the DNA is TGTGCCAGCAGCGTGACAGCGAACTATGGCTACACCTTC.

The rearrangement joins TRBV10-3 to TRBJ2-1, with TRBD1 as a possible D gene (6 bases). There are 16 residues in the CDR3. Per the germline V gene, CDR1 is ENHRY and CDR2 is SYGVKD. Trimming removed 10 bases from V and 1 base from J, with 20 bases in between. CDR3 sequence reads: CASSTRDRTSYNEQFF. CDR3 sequence (DNA): TGTGCCAGCTCAACTCGAGACAGGACTTCCTACAATGAGCAGTTCTTC.

The chain recombines TRBV10-3 with TRBJ2-5; 9 positions agree with TRBD2. V dropped 11 bases and J dropped 4; count of bases not matched to a gene: 8. The germline V gene encodes CDR1 ENHRY and CDR2 SYGVKD. The CDR3 runs 13 residues. This CDR3 reads CASSRGGVETQYF. The DNA for the CDR3 is TGTGCCTCATCGCGGGGGGGCGTAGAGACCCAGTACTTC.

This clone was observed a single time. The chain recombines TRBV6-6 with TRBJ1-2; maybe TRBD1 (6 bases). CDR3 length equals 14 residues. Germline CDR1 reads MNHNY; CDR2 reads SVGAGI (reference sequence). The V gene lost 7 bases and the J gene lost 8 bases, with 20 bases spanning the gap. CDR3 sequence: CASNPDSSRWGYTF. The CDR3 region has the DNA TGTGCCAGCAACCCGGACAGTTCTCGATGGGGCTACACCTTC.

The chain recombines TRBV9 with TRBJ1-1; D not resolved. The CDR3 sequence is 13 residues long. Trimming took 2 bases from V and 0 from J, leaving 5 bases between them. Looked up from germline, CDR1 is SGDLS and CDR2 is YYNGEE. CDR3 in amino acids: CASSVLLNTEAFF. The DNA for the CDR3 is TGTGCCAGCAGCGTCCTCTTGAACACTGAAGCTTTCTTT.